This record concerns one T cell receptor (beta chain) sequence. The entry originates in a study of blood T cell repertoires in COVID-19. Background on the study: The samples span acute and convalescent COVID-19 from the United States, Italy and Spain. In each case, the material was cDNA or gDNA derived from T cells, B-cell-depleted T cells, or PBMCs.

In the original analysis: Cell counts per sample came from amplifying reference gene primers. Some clones are missing from TCRdb's copy, which holds only in-frame ones; the method was immunoSEQ multiplex PCR. That table is the source of V, J and clone size, and D and trimming were worked out from the DNA. The sample shows around 80,000 clones, about 70% of them seen only once. Sequenced material: peripheral blood. This TCR was recovered from a man aged 50 to 59 with active or convalescent COVID-19.

The chain's CDR3 is CASSFRDRGYEQYF. In nucleotides, the CDR3 is TGTGCCAGCAGCTTCCGGGACAGGGGCTACGAGCAGTACTTC. The chain carries TRBV7-2 and TRBJ2-7; 10 bases match TRBD1. This CDR3 is 14 amino acids long. Looked up from germline, CDR1 is SGHTA and CDR2 is FQGNSA. Trimming at V came to 3 bases and at J to 3 bases, leaving 2 bases not matched to a gene.